These 20 T cell receptor beta chains were sequenced from one sample in a study of shared clonotypes between healthy human individuals. Positive CCR7 selection of CD45RO-negative cells yielded the naive CD8 cells, and terminally differentiated effector memory CD45RA+ cells were excluded. Generated by immunoSEQ multiplex PCR, the TCRdb table keeps only in-frame clones and is missing some. Here the sample spans about 2.2 million clones, just under 95% being singletons. Material for sequencing was naive CD8+ T cells from PBMCs. These receptors all come from a man between 18 and 35 years old in good health. Some clones in this sample may be carry-over from other donors' samples.

Details on this clone: At the DNA level, this CDR3 is encoded by other sequences in the same sample as well. The chain joins TRBV5-6 to TRBJ2-7, with 10 nucleotides matching TRBD1. This CDR3 is built from 15 residues. CDR1 and CDR2 from the germline V gene are SGHDT and YYEEEE. J gave up 2 bases and V 0 bases, and 2 bases lay outside the gene matches. CDR3 DNA sequence: TGTGCCAGCAGCTTGGGAGGACAGGGGGCCTACGAGCAGTACTTC. Translation gives CASSLGGQGAYEQYF.

The chain uses TRBV28 and TRBJ1-4; 9 positions agree with TRBD1. The germline CDR1 and CDR2 sequences are MDHEN and SYDVKM. The CDR3 consists of 14 residues. Trimming took 5 bases from V and 7 from J; bases not matched to a gene: 5. The CDR3 here is CASSLTGGVEKLFF. The CDR3 bases are TGTGCCAGCAGTCTAACAGGGGGCGTTGAAAAACTGTTTTTT.

The rearrangement joins TRBV4-1 to TRBJ1-2; 9 bases line up with TRBD1. The germline V gene encodes CDR1 MGHRA and CDR2 YSYEKL. V lost 0 bases to trimming and J lost 7 bases; unmatched junction nucleotides: 9. This CDR3 has 16 residues. The CDR3 nucleotides read TGCGCCAGCAGCCAAGATCTTTCGGGACAGGGACGTGGCTACACCTTC. The encoded protein is CASSQDLSGQGRGYTF.

Turning to this clone: The same CDR3 is also encoded by other DNA sequences in this sample. The rearrangement links TRBV4-2 to TRBJ2-7; the D is unclear. The CDR3 covers 12 residues. V dropped 1 base and J dropped 4 bases, with 5 bases sitting between them. Germline V CDR1 and CDR2: LGHNA, YNFKEQ. DNA for the CDR3: TGTGCCAGCAGCCAAGGAGGATACGAGCAGTACTTC. Amino acids: CASSQGGYEQYF.

The CDR3 sequence: CASSQGVRYEQYF. CDR3 DNA: TGCGCCAGCAGCCAAGGGGTGCGGTACGAGCAGTACTTC. This chain uses TRBV4-1 with TRBJ2-7, with unresolved D. The germline V and J ends were trimmed by 1 base and 4 bases, with 8 bases remaining between them. Germline V gene sequence: CDR1 MGHRA, CDR2 YSYEKL. The CDR3 loop spans 13 amino acids.

The chain combines TRBV7-2 with TRBJ1-1; unclear D gene. Germline assignment: CDR1 SGHTA and CDR2 FQGNSA. This CDR3 has 11 amino acids. The germline V and J ends were trimmed by 5 bases and 2 bases, with 3 bases remaining between them. In nucleotides, the CDR3 is TGTGCCAGCAGCCTCAACACTGAAGCTTTCTTT. This translates into CASSLNTEAFF.

This clone was seen just once. The genes are TRBV27 and TRBJ2-2; D is uncertain. Germline lookup yields CDR1 MNHEY and CDR2 SMNVEV (reference sequence). The V and J ends lost 2 bases and 4 bases respectively, with 14 bases between them. The CDR3 is made up of 16 amino acids. CDR3 in amino acids: CASSLPAYGVTGELFF. CDR3 coding DNA: TGTGCCAGCAGTTTACCCGCATATGGGGTCACCGGGGAGCTGTTTTTT.

Turning to this clone: The sample holds other DNA sequences that translate to the same CDR3. V is TRBV7-8 and J is TRBJ2-3; 8 bases match TRBD2. The V segment lost 2 bases and the J segment 0 bases; nucleotides outside the gene matches: 1. Germline V gives CDR1 SGHVS, CDR2 FQNEAQ. This CDR3 has 15 amino acids. In nucleotides, the CDR3 is TGTGCCAGCAGCTTATCTAGCGGGAGCACAGATACGCAGTATTTT. Translation gives CASSLSSGSTDTQYF. The full variable domain, its missing parts supplied by reference TRBV7-8 and TRBJ2-3, is GAGVSQSPRYKVAKRGQDVALRCDPISGHVSLFWYQQALGQGPEFLTYFQNEAQLDKSGLPSDRFFAERPEGSVSTLKIQRTQQEDSAVYLCASSLSSGSTDTQYFGPGTRLTVL.

The V and J genes are TRBV5-1 and TRBJ2-1; 7 nucleotides agree with TRBD2. V shed 2 bases, J shed 3 bases, and the junction held 5 bases outside the gene matches. The CDR3 is 15 amino acids. Per germline, CDR1 SGHRS and CDR2 YFSETQ. The CDR3 DNA reads TGCGCCAGCAGCTTACGGGAGGTTGTCTACAATGAGCAGTTCTTC. It translates to CASSLREVVYNEQFF. The full variable domain, in which reference TRBV5-1 and TRBJ2-1 provide the parts outside the CDR3, is KAGVTQTPRYLIKTRGQQVTLSCSPISGHRSVSWYQQTPGQGLQFLFEYFSETQRNKGNFPGRFSGRQFSNSRSEMNVSTLELGDSALYLCASSLREVVYNEQFFGPGTRLTVL.

The chain employs TRBV5-1 and TRBJ2-1; 13 bases agree with TRBD2. Germline V gives CDR1 SGHRS, CDR2 YFSETQ. After removal of 4 bases from V and 4 bases from J, the junction contained 5 bases not matched to a gene. The CDR3 sequence is 16 residues long. Here the CDR3 reads CASSGGLAGVYNEQFF. The CDR3 DNA follows: TGCGCCAGCAGCGGAGGACTAGCGGGGGTTTACAATGAGCAGTTCTTC.

The rearrangement uses TRBV27 and TRBJ2-3; TRBD1 matches at 7 bases. The CDR3 consists of 15 residues. With 5 bases clipped from V and 3 bases from J, the junction kept 8 bases outside the gene matches. Germline CDR1 and CDR2: MNHEY and SMNVEV (reference sequence). The chain's CDR3 is CASSPDRHTTDTQYF. DNA of the CDR3: TGTGCCAGCAGTCCGGACAGGCACACAACAGATACGCAGTATTTT.

This chain connects TRBV7-9 to TRBJ2-2; 11 bases align to TRBD1. The trim removed 5 bases at V and 7 bases at J, leaving 6 bases unmatched. Per the germline V gene, CDR1 is SEHNR and CDR2 is FQNEAQ (reference sequence). The CDR3 length is 15 residues. Here the CDR3 DNA reads TGTGCCAGCAGCCCGGACAGGGGGCTGGACGGGGAGCTGTTTTTT. It codes for CASSPDRGLDGELFF.

The chain has TRBV9 and TRBJ1-4; D ambiguous. CDR1 is SGDLS and CDR2 is YYNGEE in the germline V gene. The CDR3 has 15 amino acids. Trimming cost V 0 bases and J 6 bases, with 12 bases left between them. This CDR3 is CASSVESARYEKLFF. CDR3 sequence (DNA): TGTGCCAGCAGCGTAGAGTCCGCTCGTTATGAAAAACTGTTTTTT.

The rearrangement uses TRBV18 and TRBJ1-2, with TRBD1 matching 12 bases. The V gene end was trimmed by 3 bases and the J gene end by 3 bases; junction bases not matched to a gene: 8. The CDR3 extends over 17 amino acids. The germline gives CDR1 KGHSH, CDR2 LQKENI. The CDR3 here is CASSPRDRGLIYYGYTF. The CDR3 nucleotides read TGTGCCAGCTCACCCCGGGACAGGGGGCTTATTTACTATGGCTACACCTTC.

J is TRBJ2-1 and V is TRBV9; the match to TRBD2 covers 10 bases. Looked up from germline, CDR1 is SGDLS and CDR2 is YYNGEE. V lost 3 bases, J lost 9 bases, and 9 bases stayed unmatched. The CDR3 runs to 15 residues. In DNA form, the CDR3 reads TGTGCCAGCAGCGCGGGACTAGCGAGGGAAGTTGAGCAGTTCTTC. Translation gives CASSAGLAREVEQFF.

The rearrangement links TRBV18 to TRBJ2-5, with D hard to call. V was shortened by 3 bases and J by 1 base, with 15 bases between the two germline ends. Germline V gives CDR1 KGHSH, CDR2 LQKENI. This CDR3 has 16 residues. The CDR3 sequence: CASSPNGGIPQETQYF. The CDR3 nucleotides read TGTGCCAGCTCACCGAACGGTGGCATACCCCAAGAGACCCAGTACTTC. Drawing the rest from reference TRBV18 and TRBJ2-5, the complete variable domain is NAGVMQNPRHLVRRRGQEARLRCSPMKGHSHVYWYRQLPEEGLKFMVYLQKENIIDESGMPKERFSAEFPKEGPSILRIQQVVRGDSAAYFCASSPNGGIPQETQYFGPGTRLLVL.

The V and J genes are TRBV18 and TRBJ2-7, with D unclear. The V and J ends lost 4 bases and 2 bases respectively, with 9 bases between them. This CDR3 has 13 amino acids. The germline V gene has CDR1 KGHSH and CDR2 LQKENI. DNA for the CDR3: TGTGCCAGCTCACTCACTGCGACCTACGAGCAGTACTTC. It encodes CASSLTATYEQYF.

The CDR3 nucleotides read TGTGCCAGCAGCAGAGCGAACACTGAAGCTTTCTTT. Protein product: CASSRANTEAFF. V and J are TRBV7-6 and TRBJ1-1; unclear D gene. This CDR3 has 12 amino acids. Trimming cost V 5 bases and J 1 base, with 5 bases left between them. CDR1 and CDR2 (germline): SGHVS, FNYEAQ.

V is TRBV7-3 and J is TRBJ2-1; D uncertain. The CDR3 runs 13 residues. Germline-derived CDR1 and CDR2 are SGHTA and FQGTGA. V was shortened by 3 bases and J by 5 bases, with 8 bases between the two germline ends. The CDR3 spells CASSFNRHNEQFF. CDR3 nucleotide sequence: TGTGCCAGCAGCTTCAATCGGCACAATGAGCAGTTCTTC.

V usage is TRBV6-5 and J usage is TRBJ2-7, with TRBD1 identical over 8 bases. Germline V gives CDR1 MNHEY, CDR2 SVGAGI. The CDR3 extends over 15 amino acids. Germline trimming cut 6 bases from V and 3 bases from J; bases unmatched to any gene: 10. The CDR3 sequence is CASRIRGPIFYEQYF. As DNA, the CDR3 is TGTGCCAGCAGAATCAGGGGGCCTATTTTCTACGAGCAGTACTTC.